A selection of T cell receptor beta chains follows, all from one sample in a study of blood T cell repertoires in COVID-19. The protocol was immunoSEQ multiplex PCR, while the TCRdb copy is restricted to in-frame clones and leaves out a portion. The data contain some 96,000 clones, approximately 89% of them seen just once; the ten biggest clones take up about 2.2%. Sequenced material: peripheral blood. These receptor sequences come from a man in his fifties or sixties with active COVID-19. Each CDR3 is given with its conserved first and last residue. The order of the fields is V gene, clone size, J gene, D gene, CDR3 DNA, CDR3 protein. A D gene is named only where the DNA matches it firmly. Size is omitted from some rows. Given values are once, few, many or a class for expanded clones.

V: TRBV10-2
size: .
J: TRBJ2-1
D: TRBD2
DNA: TGCGCCAGCAGCCCTAGCGGGACCTACAATGAGCAGTTCTTC
CDR3: CASSPSGTYNEQFF

V: TRBV15
size: .
J: TRBJ1-1
D: .
DNA: TGTGCCACCAGCAGAGAAGTAAGAGACACTGAAGCTTTCTTT
CDR3: CATSREVRDTEAFF

V: TRBV3-1/TRBV3-2
size: .
J: TRBJ1-1
D: .
DNA: TGTGCCAGCAGCCAACAGGAGGAGAACACTGAAGCTTTCTTT
CDR3: CASSQQEENTEAFF

V: TRBV4-1
size: few
J: TRBJ2-2
D: .
DNA: TGCGCCAGCAGCCCACGGACATCGGGTTTAACCGGGGAGCTGTTTTTT
CDR3: CASSPRTSGLTGELFF

V: TRBV6-6
size: .
J: TRBJ1-5
D: TRBD1
DNA: TGTGCCAGCAGGACAGGGGGCAATCAGCCCCAGCATTTT
CDR3: CASRTGGNQPQHF

V: TRBV19
size: once
J: TRBJ1-1
D: .
DNA: TGTGCCAGTAGCCGCCAGGGGCCCACTGAAGCTTTCTTT
CDR3: CASSRQGPTEAFF

V: TRBV3-1/TRBV3-2
size: .
J: TRBJ2-1
D: TRBD2
DNA: TGTGCCAGCAGCCAAGGGGCCGGGGGGGTATATGAGCAGTTCTTC
CDR3: CASSQGAGGVYEQFF

V: TRBV2
size: .
J: TRBJ1-4
D: .
DNA: TGTGCCAGCAACAGATTGTGGGAAAAACTGTTTTTT
CDR3: CASNRLWEKLFF

V: TRBV7-9
size: .
J: TRBJ2-2
D: TRBD1
DNA: TGTGCCAGCAGCCTCTCCGGGACAGGGGCCACCGGGGAGCTGTTTTTT
CDR3: CASSLSGTGATGELFF

V: TRBV7-8
size: .
J: TRBJ1-2
D: TRBD1
DNA: TGTGCCAGCAGCCGGACAGGGTTGTATGGCTACACCTTC
CDR3: CASSRTGLYGYTF

V: TRBV19
size: .
J: TRBJ1-6
D: .
DNA: TGTGCCAGTAATAGAGGGGAGGGTTATTCACCCCTCCACTTT
CDR3: CASNRGEGYSPLHF

V: TRBV3-1/TRBV3-2
size: once
J: TRBJ2-2
D: TRBD1
DNA: TGTGCCAGCAGCCAAATCCCGGGACAGGGGATCGCCGGGGAGCTGTTTTTT
CDR3: CASSQIPGQGIAGELFF

V: TRBV24-1
size: .
J: TRBJ2-1
D: .
DNA: TGTGCCACCAGTAGGGGAATGGTGCAGTTCTTC
CDR3: CATSRGMVQFF

V: TRBV7-9
size: .
J: TRBJ2-3
D: TRBD2
DNA: TGTGCCAGCAGCTTAGATGGGACTAGAGCCACAGATACGCAGTATTTT
CDR3: CASSLDGTRATDTQYF

V: TRBV9
size: .
J: TRBJ2-3
D: TRBD1
DNA: TGTGCCAGCAGCTCACAGCCGACAGGGGGCACAGATACGCAGTATTTT
CDR3: CASSSQPTGGTDTQYF

V: TRBV5-6
size: .
J: TRBJ1-3
D: .
DNA: TGTGCCAGCAGCTTGGGAGTTGGCTCTGGAAACACCATATATTTT
CDR3: CASSLGVGSGNTIYF

V: TRBV6-2/TRBV6-3
size: .
J: TRBJ2-7
D: TRBD1
DNA: TGTGCCAGCAGCCGACAGGGGTACGAGCAGTACTTC
CDR3: CASSRQGYEQYF

V: TRBV5-1
size: .
J: TRBJ2-2
D: .
DNA: TGCGCCAGCAGCTTGGCCTCCCCCACCGGGGAGCTGTTTTTT
CDR3: CASSLASPTGELFF

V: TRBV5-4
size: .
J: TRBJ1-1
D: .
DNA: TGTGCCAGCAAAACCGGAGGTGGGACTCTGAACACTGAAGCTTTCTTT
CDR3: CASKTGGGTLNTEAFF

V: TRBV11-3
size: .
J: TRBJ2-2
D: TRBD1
DNA: TGTGCCAGCAGCCCCGGGACAGGGAGCTTCAACACCGGGGAGCTGTTTTTT
CDR3: CASSPGTGSFNTGELFF

V: TRBV4-1
size: once
J: TRBJ2-7
D: TRBD2
DNA: TGCGCCAGCAGCCAAGAGGGCGGGGGTTTCACCGAGCAGTACTTC
CDR3: CASSQEGGGFTEQYF

V: TRBV13
size: .
J: TRBJ2-5
D: .
DNA: TGTGCCAGCAGCTTAGGGGCAGACCAAGAGACCCAGTACTTC
CDR3: CASSLGADQETQYF

V: TRBV5-1
size: .
J: TRBJ2-2
D: TRBD1
DNA: TGCGCCAGCAGCCCCGGGACAGGGCCTAACACCGGGGAGCTGTTTTTT
CDR3: CASSPGTGPNTGELFF

V: TRBV11-3
size: .
J: TRBJ2-1
D: TRBD1
DNA: TGTGCCAGCAGTTTGGGACAGGGGACCTACAATGAGCAGTTCTTC
CDR3: CASSLGQGTYNEQFF

V: TRBV6-5
size: few
J: TRBJ1-2
D: .
DNA: TGTGCCAGCAGTCCCGCAGGGGACTATGGCTACACCTTC
CDR3: CASSPAGDYGYTF

V: TRBV5-1
size: .
J: TRBJ2-1
D: .
DNA: TGCGCCAGCAGCTTGCTGGCGGCGCTGAATAATGAGCAGTTCTTC
CDR3: CASSLLAALNNEQFF

V: TRBV4-1
size: .
J: TRBJ2-2
D: TRBD2
DNA: TGCGCCAGCAGCCAGGGACTAGCTAGGACCGGGGAGCTGTTTTTT
CDR3: CASSQGLARTGELFF